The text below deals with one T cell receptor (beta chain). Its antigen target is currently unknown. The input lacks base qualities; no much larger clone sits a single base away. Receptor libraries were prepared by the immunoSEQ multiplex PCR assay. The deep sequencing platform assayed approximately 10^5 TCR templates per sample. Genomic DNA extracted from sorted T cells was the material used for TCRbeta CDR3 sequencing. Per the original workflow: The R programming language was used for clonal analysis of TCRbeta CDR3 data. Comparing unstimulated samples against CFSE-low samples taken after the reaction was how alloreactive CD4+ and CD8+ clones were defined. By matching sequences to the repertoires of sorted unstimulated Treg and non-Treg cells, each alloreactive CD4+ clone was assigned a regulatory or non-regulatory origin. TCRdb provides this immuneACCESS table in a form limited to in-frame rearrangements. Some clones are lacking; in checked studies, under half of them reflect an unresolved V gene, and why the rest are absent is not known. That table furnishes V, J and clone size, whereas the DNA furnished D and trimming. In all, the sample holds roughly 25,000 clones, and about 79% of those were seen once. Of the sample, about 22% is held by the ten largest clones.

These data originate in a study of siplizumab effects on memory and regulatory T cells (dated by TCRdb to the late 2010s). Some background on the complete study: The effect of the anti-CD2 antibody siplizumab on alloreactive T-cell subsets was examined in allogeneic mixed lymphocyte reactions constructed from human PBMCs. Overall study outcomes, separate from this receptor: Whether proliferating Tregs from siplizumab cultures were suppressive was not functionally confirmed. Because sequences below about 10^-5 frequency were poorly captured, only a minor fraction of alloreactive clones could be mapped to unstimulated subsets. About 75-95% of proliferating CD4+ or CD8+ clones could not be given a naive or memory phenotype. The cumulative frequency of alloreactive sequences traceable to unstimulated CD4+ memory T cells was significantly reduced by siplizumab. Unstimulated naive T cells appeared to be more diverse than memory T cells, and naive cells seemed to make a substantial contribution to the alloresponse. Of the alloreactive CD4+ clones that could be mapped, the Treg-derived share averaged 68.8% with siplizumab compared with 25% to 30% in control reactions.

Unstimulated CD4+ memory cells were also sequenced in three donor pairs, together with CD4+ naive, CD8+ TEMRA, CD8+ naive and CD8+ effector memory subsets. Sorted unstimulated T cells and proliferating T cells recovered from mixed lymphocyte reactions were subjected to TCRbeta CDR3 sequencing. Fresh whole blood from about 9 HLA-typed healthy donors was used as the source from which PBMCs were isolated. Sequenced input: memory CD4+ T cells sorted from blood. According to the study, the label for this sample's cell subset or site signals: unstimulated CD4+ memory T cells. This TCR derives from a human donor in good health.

The CDR3 reads CASRRDSSSYEQYF. The base sequence is TGTGCCAGTAGGAGGGACTCAAGCTCCTACGAGCAGTACTTC. The chain links TRBV19 with TRBJ2-7, with a weak D call of TRBD2 (6 bases match). Between the V and J ends, shortened by 6 bases and 0 bases respectively, the junction contains 12 bases. From a lookup of the germline V gene (reference sequence), CDR1 and CDR2 are LNHDA and SQIVND. The CDR3 contains 14 residues, cysteine and phenylalanine counted. Kept here is only the CDR3 DNA, which spans 42 bases and is read in frame from base 1.